Below, 26 T cell receptor beta chains from the same sample are listed, as sequenced in a study of a mutant IDH1 vaccine in newly diagnosed glioma. No antigens are known for them. The protocol was immunoSEQ multiplex PCR, while the TCRdb copy is restricted to in-frame clones and leaves out a portion. This table holds fewer than 40,000 clones, about four fifths found once. Time point reported: week 47, end of study. Alongside topical imiquimod, each dose of vaccine comprised 300 ug of mutant IDH1 20-mer peptide. The source was PBMCs, collected from a glioma patient whose treatment included an IDH1 peptide vaccine. These receptors were obtained from a man aged 25-40 years with glioma.

This clone showed up just once. The rearrangement links TRBV14 to TRBJ1-1, with a weak D call TRBD1 (6 bases). The CDR3 spans 18 residues. Germline CDR1 is SGHDN and CDR2 is FVKESK. V gave up 0 bases and J gave up 5 bases, with 22 bases separating them. The CDR3 sequence is CASSQELFGDTPGTEAFF. CDR3 in DNA: TGTGCCAGCAGCCAAGAACTATTCGGGGACACGCCGGGGACTGAAGCTTTCTTT.

The gene calls are TRBV25-1 and TRBJ2-1; the D is unclear. Trimming stripped 1 base from V and 9 bases from J, with 4 bases between. The germline gives CDR1 MGHDK, CDR2 SYGVNS. This CDR3 has 11 residues. CDR3 sequence (DNA): TGTGCCAGCAGTGAATCGAGTGAGCAGTTCTTC. This sequence encodes CASSESSEQFF.

The chain uses TRBV5-1 and TRBJ1-6, with 9 bases lining up with TRBD1. J gave up 6 bases and V 4 bases, and 17 bases lay outside the gene matches. The CDR3 spans 19 residues. Germline V gene lookup returns CDR1 SGHRS and CDR2 YFSETQ. The CDR3 reads CASSPTGTGFQSGNSPLHF. Here the CDR3 DNA reads TGCGCCAGCAGCCCCACCGGGACAGGGTTTCAAAGCGGTAATTCACCCCTCCACTTT.

The rearrangement joins TRBV6-1 to TRBJ1-1; the D is unclear. The CDR3 is 11 residues long. V lost 3 bases to trimming and J lost 5 bases, with 4 bases between them. Germline V gene data show CDR1 as MNHNS and CDR2 as SASEGT. The CDR3 nucleotides are TGTGCCAGCAGTGAGAATACTGAAGCTTTCTTT. This translates into CASSENTEAFF.

This clone was found once. The J gene is TRBJ1-4, the V gene TRBV5-1; unclear D gene. Germline CDR1 SGHRS, CDR2 YFSETQ. Trimming stripped 3 bases from V and 0 bases from J, with 15 bases between. This CDR3 has 17 amino acids. For the CDR3, the DNA is TGCGCCAGCAGCTCAGGACCGCGCCCGGCAACTAATGAAAAACTGTTTTTT. Encoded protein: CASSSGPRPATNEKLFF. Combining the CDR3 with reference TRBV5-1 and TRBJ1-4 gives the whole variable domain KAGVTQTPRYLIKTRGQQVTLSCSPISGHRSVSWYQQTPGQGLQFLFEYFSETQRNKGNFPGRFSGRQFSNSRSEMNVSTLELGDSALYLCASSSGPRPATNEKLFFGSGTQLSVL.

J is TRBJ1-4 and V is TRBV18; TRBD1 might be the D (6 bases). V was pared by 4 bases and J by 7 bases, with 19 bases between. This CDR3 has 16 residues. CDR1 and CDR2 from the germline V gene are KGHSH and LQKENI. The CDR3 bases are TGTGCCAGCTCACTTCCACCACAGGGATCGACTGAAAAACTGTTTTTT. This codes for CASSLPPQGSTEKLFF.

This clone was detected only once. The chain uses TRBV7-9 and TRBJ1-2; possibly TRBD1 for D (5 bases). The germline gives CDR1 SEHNR, CDR2 FQNEAQ (reference sequence). Trimming stripped 7 bases from V and 3 bases from J, with 15 bases between. CDR3 size: 14 residues. CDR3 amino acids: CASTTGGADYGYTF. The CDR3 nucleotides are TGTGCCAGCACCACCGGAGGGGCGGACTATGGCTACACCTTC.

V is TRBV4-1 and J is TRBJ2-3, with D hard to call. V was pared by 3 bases and J by 6 bases, with 25 bases between. Germline V gene sequence: CDR1 MGHRA, CDR2 YSYEKL. The CDR3 has 18 amino acids. The DNA of the CDR3 is TGCGCCAGCAGCCACCCTTCGGTGGCTGGGGTTCAATCTGATACGCAGTATTTT. Its translation: CASSHPSVAGVQSDTQYF.

V is TRBV7-8 and J is TRBJ2-7; 11 nucleotides match TRBD2. V gave up 4 bases and J gave up 6 bases; unmatched junction bases: 11. The V gene's germline CDR1 is SGHVS and CDR2 FQNEAQ. The CDR3 loop spans 16 amino acids. CDR3 bases: TGTGCCAGCAGCTCGAGGGGTCTAGCGGGAGGCCCCGAGCAGTACTTC. This sequence encodes CASSSRGLAGGPEQYF.

This chain uses TRBV5-4 with TRBJ2-7, with D maybe TRBD2 (6 bases). CDR1 SGHNT and CDR2 YYREEE come from the germline V gene (reference sequence). The CDR3 spans 13 residues. V was clipped by 1 base and J by 3 bases, with 8 bases between them. CDR3 DNA: TGTGCCAGCAGCTTGCAGGGACTCTACGAGCAGTACTTC. Protein product: CASSLQGLYEQYF.

This clone was detected only once. The CDR3 DNA is TGCGCCAGCAGCCATTCCAGAGGAGGACGCGACTATGGCTACACCTTC. It yields the protein CASSHSRGGRDYGYTF. J is TRBJ1-2 and V is TRBV4-1, with no clear D. The CDR3 length is 16 residues. Germline V gene data show CDR1 as MGHRA and CDR2 as YSYEKL. Trimming left V 3 bases short and J 3 bases short, with 17 bases between.

The chain has TRBV4-2 and TRBJ2-1; 7 bases line up with TRBD1. The CDR3 runs to 18 residues. Germline lookup yields CDR1 LGHNA and CDR2 YNFKEQ. V shed 0 bases, J shed 4 bases, and the junction held 12 bases outside the gene matches. CDR3 nucleotide sequence: TGTGCCAGCAGCCAAGAAACGTTGGGACAGAGGGCTTACAATGAGCAGTTCTTC. Its translation is CASSQETLGQRAYNEQFF.

The CDR3 loop is CASSVIAEYWQETQYF. The CDR3 DNA reads as TGTGCCAGCAGTGTCATAGCGGAATACTGGCAAGAGACCCAGTACTTC. This chain joins TRBV2 and TRBJ2-5; TRBD2 might be the D (6 bases). CDR3 length equals 16 residues. Trimming stripped 4 bases from V and 2 bases from J, with 17 bases between. Germline V gene sequence: CDR1 SNHLY, CDR2 FYNNEI.

The chain uses TRBV5-1 and TRBJ2-7, with TRBD2 identical over 7 bases. CDR3 size: 13 residues. Germline V gene lookup returns CDR1 SGHRS and CDR2 YFSETQ. V shed 4 bases, J shed 3 bases, and the junction held 4 bases outside the gene matches. The chain's CDR3 is CASSPGTNYEQYF. In DNA, the CDR3 is TGCGCCAGCAGCCCCGGGACTAACTACGAGCAGTACTTC. The full variable domain, in which reference TRBV5-1 and TRBJ2-7 provide the parts outside the CDR3, is KAGVTQTPRYLIKTRGQQVTLSCSPISGHRSVSWYQQTPGQGLQFLFEYFSETQRNKGNFPGRFSGRQFSNSRSEMNVSTLELGDSALYLCASSPGTNYEQYFGPGTRLTVT.

The rearrangement links TRBV19 to TRBJ1-5; maybe TRBD1 (5 bases). Trimming took off 9 bases at V and 4 bases at J, with 13 bases between the two ends. From germline, CDR1 is LNHDA and CDR2 SQIVND (reference sequence). The CDR3 runs 13 residues. CDR3 residues: CASRDELNQPQHF. Written as DNA, the CDR3 is TGTGCCAGCCGGGACGAACTGAATCAGCCCCAGCATTTT.

The rearrangement joins TRBV6-1 to TRBJ1-5; 8 bases align to TRBD1. The CDR3 is 18 residues long. The J segment lost 0 bases and the V segment lost 4 bases, leaving 11 bases of the junction unmatched. CDR1 is MNHNS and CDR2 is SASEGT in the germline V gene. The CDR3 DNA follows: TGTGCCAGCAGTGCCGGGACAGGAGCTCAGAATAGCAATCAGCCCCAGCATTTT. This translates into CASSAGTGAQNSNQPQHF.

This chain joins TRBV5-8 and TRBJ2-7; D unresolved. This CDR3 contains 13 residues. Germline CDR1 and CDR2: SGHTS and YDEGEE. The V end lost 1 base, the J end lost 3 bases, and 8 bases lay between the germline ends. The CDR3 nucleotides are TGTGCCAGCAGCTTGTCTCCAGGCTACGAGCAGTACTTC. This translates into CASSLSPGYEQYF.

The chain uses TRBV4-3 and TRBJ1-1; 9 bases map to TRBD1. V lost 0 bases and J lost 4; bases outside the gene matches: 0. CDR1 and CDR2 from the germline V gene are LGHNA and YSLEER. The CDR3 covers 14 residues. CDR3 DNA sequence: TGCGCCAGCAGCCAAGAGGACAGGGGCACTGAAGCTTTCTTT. Its translation is CASSQEDRGTEAFF.

The chain employs TRBV30 and TRBJ2-2; D unresolved. Trimming removed 2 bases from V and 5 bases from J, with 12 bases in between. There are 14 residues in the CDR3. Germline V gives CDR1 GTSNPN, CDR2 SVGIG (reference sequence). The CDR3 here is CAWSPRWFTGELFF. DNA of the CDR3: TGTGCCTGGAGTCCAAGGTGGTTTACCGGGGAGCTGTTTTTT.

The chain employs TRBV30 and TRBJ1-5; D might be TRBD1 (5 bases). The germline V and J ends were trimmed by 2 bases and 6 bases, with 14 bases remaining between them. Germline V gives CDR1 GTSNPN, CDR2 SVGIG (reference sequence). The CDR3 is 14 amino acids. CDR3 protein: CAWSFRVGVQPQHF. The CDR3 nucleotides are TGTGCCTGGAGTTTCAGGGTAGGGGTTCAGCCCCAGCATTTT.

The chain carries TRBV10-1 and TRBJ1-2, with unresolved D. Germline CDR1 reads WNHNN; CDR2 reads SYGVQD (reference sequence). V shed 3 bases and J shed 8 bases, with 13 bases lying between them. The CDR3 is 13 residues long. The CDR3, as DNA: TGCGCCAGCAGTGACTCAAGAGAAGGGGGCTACACCTTC. This translates into CASSDSREGGYTF.

The chain combines TRBV6-1 with TRBJ1-6, with D maybe TRBD1 (6 bases). This CDR3 has 17 amino acids. V shed 2 bases and J shed 0 bases, with 11 bases lying between them. The germline CDR1 and CDR2 sequences are MNHNS and SASEGT. The CDR3 loop is CASSEQGRASYNSPLHF. CDR3 sequence (DNA): TGTGCCAGCAGTGAACAGGGGAGGGCCTCCTATAATTCACCCCTCCACTTT.

The chain has TRBV11-3 and TRBJ1-1, with D possibly matching TRBD1 (5 bases). Trimming took off 5 bases at V and 1 base at J, with 11 bases between the two ends. The length of the CDR3 is 14 residues. The germline V gene encodes CDR1 SGHNT and CDR2 YENEEA. The CDR3 region is CASSLRGANTEAFF. For the CDR3, the DNA is TGTGCCAGCAGCCTCCGCGGGGCGAACACTGAAGCTTTCTTT.

The V gene is TRBV7-8, the J gene TRBJ1-4; 9 bases fit TRBD1. The CDR3 sequence is 18 residues long. In germline, CDR1 is SGHVS, CDR2 FQNEAQ. V gave up 0 bases and J gave up 3 bases; unmatched junction bases: 8. DNA for the CDR3: TGTGCCAGCAGCTTAGCGGGAAGGGACAGGGTGGCTAATGAAAAACTGTTTTTT. It specifies CASSLAGRDRVANEKLFF.

V is TRBV6-4 and J is TRBJ2-3, with 10 bases fitting TRBD2. The CDR3 consists of 16 residues. V lost 5 bases to trimming and J lost 4 bases; unmatched junction nucleotides: 9. The germline V gene encodes CDR1 MRHNA and CDR2 SNTAGT. The CDR3 nucleotides are TGTGCCAGCAGTCCGGTTAGCGGGAGGTACGCAGATACGCAGTATTTT. This encodes CASSPVSGRYADTQYF.

The chain uses TRBV29-1 and TRBJ1-2, with D possibly being TRBD1 (5 bases). Looked up from germline, CDR1 is SQVTM and CDR2 is ANQGSEA. CDR3 length: 13 amino acids. Between the trimmed V and J ends, which lost 0 bases and 6 bases, there was a span of 11 bases. This chain's CDR3 is CSVEDGGDHGYTF. The CDR3 DNA reads as TGCAGCGTTGAAGACGGGGGAGACCATGGCTACACCTTC.